This T cell receptor beta chain is drawn from a study of molecular identifiers for immune sequencing clone quantification. Study-level background: Sequencing covered four of five parts into which replicate RNA from roughly 18,000 or 92,000 naive CD8 cells was split. General study results and limits: Whereas naive cells kept under 1% of molecules in clones above 20 RNA copies, such clones held over 99% in effectors.

CDR1 and CDR2 (germline): SGHRS, YFSETQ. V was pared by 0 bases and J by 6 bases, with 6 bases between. CDR3 length: 12 amino acids. Researchers sorted naive CD8 T cells as cells that were CD8+CD4-CCR7+CD45RA+. This clonotype was counted only a few times. Its target is unknown. As previously described, bulk TCR libraries were made using listed TCR primers. TCRdb reprocessed the PCR reads with MiXCR, giving one entry per CDR3 protein. Among 60,000 to 70,000 distinct CDR3 sequences listed, approximately 18% were seen once. V and J are TRBV5-1 and TRBJ1-2; no clear D gene. Material for sequencing was naive CD8+ T cells from blood, with Jurkat cell RNA spiked in. The subset was: FACS-sorted CD8+CD4-CCR7+CD45RA+ naive T cells. This sequence originates from a human donor in good health. Some libraries in this study had Jurkat cell RNA spiked in. CDR3 bases: TGCGCCAGCAGCTTGGTTGGAGATGGCTACACCTTC. Protein sequence: CASSLVGDGYTF.